The table lists the clone carrying this T cell receptor (beta chain) with many counts. The data were taken from a study of T-cell memory formation after mild COVID-19. Constant-segment primers served in 5'RACE that generated TCR alpha and TCR beta cDNA libraries bearing sample barcodes and UMIs. MiXCR, applied by TCRdb to the 5' RACE reads, yields one record per CDR3 protein. The table shows about 290,000 distinct CDR3 sequences, with about 15% occurring only once. Germline lookup yields CDR1 SGHNT and CDR2 YYREEE (reference sequence). Trimming removed 0 bases at V and 4 bases at J, with 9 bases between. The CDR3 is 14 residues long.

The material sequenced was PBMCs or a T cell subset sorted from them (not recorded which). This chain uses TRBV5-4 with TRBJ2-3, with D possibly called TRBD1 or TRBD2 (6 bases each). The clonotype originates from a man between 18 and 35 years old who had mild COVID-19 (a few samples of this study predate the infection). Cell type and time point are not known. The CDR3 protein is CASSLGGAADTQYF. The DNA for the CDR3 is TGTGCCAGCAGCTTGGGGGGGGCTGCAGATACGCAGTATTTT.